This T cell receptor (beta chain) was retrieved from a study of post-analysis software for immune sequencing data. Turning to the study itself: Progressive-relapsing, secondary progressive and relapsing-remitting multiple sclerosis were among the disease courses included.

Study-level findings and limits: Patients used about five TRBV segments, including TRBV5-6, TRBV5-1 and TRBV20-1, more often than controls. The normalized Chao1 diversity of multiple sclerosis patients was significantly lower than that of controls. Those samples that were prepared in the same batch co-clustered strongly by F measure.

With 8 bases clipped from V and 4 bases from J, the junction kept 6 bases outside the gene matches. The CDR3 has 13 amino acids. CDR1 is MNHNY and CDR2 is SVGAGI in the germline V gene (reference sequence). In this sample, this clonotype turned up once. The target antigen is unknown. Each TCR beta cDNA library carried unique molecular identifiers. TCRdb reprocessed the PCR reads with MiXCR, giving one entry per CDR3 protein. This table holds hundreds of thousands of distinct CDR3 sequences, around 47% found once. This clonotype was obtained from a girl aged 10 to 17 with multiple sclerosis. Input material: blood. V usage is TRBV6-6 and J usage is TRBJ1-2, with 8 bases lining up with TRBD1. The CDR3 coding sequence is TGTGCCAGCGGATCGGACAGGGTCTATGGCTACACCTTC. Its translation: CASGSDRVYGYTF.